This T cell receptor beta chain was observed in a study of blood T cell repertoires in COVID-19 (TCRdb year 2020). A note on the overall study: Samples from collaborators originated in the United States, Italy and Spain and spanned both the acute and convalescent phases of COVID-19. The prospective study material was composed of cDNA or gDNA derived from T cells, B-cell-depleted T cells, or PBMCs. Deeply sampled blood TCRbeta repertoires from subjects exposed to, actively infected with, or recovered from COVID-19 were included in the dataset. The repertoires were released in a freely available public database intended as a resource for research on the immune response to SARS-CoV-2. The samples were drawn from two sources: the first 160 participants of the ongoing ImmuneRACE study, and 1,254 subjects contributed by 6 global collaborators. A de-identified subject ID, COVID-19 status, age in years and sex were almost always included in the sample metadata. Where available, HLA class I and class II types were taken from metadata supplied by the sample provider and were not determined by assay-based typing. Broad study findings and their caveats: How much clinical and demographic metadata was included differed by source and by participant, and the metadata was provided uncurated.

Details on this clone: It has no known antigen specificity. The sample holds no much larger clone one base away, and base qualities are not on file.

One collaborating source in Seattle enrolled patients while the patients were actively infected and followed the patients over time throughout the course of disease. The collaborating institutions used their own protocols to collect whole blood in K2EDTA tubes. For TCRbeta analysis, collaborators shipped samples as frozen whole blood, isolated PBMCs, or DNA extracted from either of those sample types. V is pared back by 0 bases and J by 2 bases, with 11 bases lying between the germline termini. Including cysteine and phenylalanine, the CDR3 has 15 amino acids. Here the CDR3 DNA is all that survives: 45 bases in frame from base 1. Sequences MNHEY (CDR1) and SMNVEV (CDR2) are obtained from the germline V gene (reference sequence). TCRbeta CDR3 regions were amplified from genomic DNA by means of the immunoSEQ Assay, a bias-controlled multiplex PCR. In the original analysis: Within the assay, amplification of reference gene primers was used to estimate how many nucleated cells each sample contained. To quantify the absolute abundance of each unique TCRbeta CDR3 rearrangement, sequence reads were collapsed and filtered. Productive Simpson clonality was computed per sample as the square root of Simpson's diversity index over productive rearrangements. This is the immuneACCESS table as TCRdb keeps it, with only in-frame sequences that have V and J called. A part of the clones is gone; compared with another copy, unresolved V genes explain less than half, and the rest is unexplained. Clonal size and the V and J genes are those of that table, whereas D and trimming came from the DNA. Present in this sample are about 530,000 clones, 85% to 90% of which were seen just once. Jointly, the top ten make up roughly 7.4% of the sample.

The chain employs TRBV27 and TRBJ2-7, with a tentative D gene TRBD2 over 5 matching bases. This receptor was taken from a woman in her 50s with COVID-19, enrolled during active disease. Sample: peripheral blood. The bases are TGTGCCAGCAGTTTATCGCCACAGCGGACCTACGAGCAGTACTTC. This translates into CASSLSPQRTYEQYF.